This T cell receptor beta chain was obtained from a study of T cell responses to AZD1222 COVID-19 vaccine. The method was immunoSEQ multiplex PCR; TCRdb's version includes in-frame clones alone and lacks a portion of them. The repertoire holds roughly 190,000 clones, over 85% seen once, with 3.6% in the top ten. Germline V gene data show CDR1 as MDHEN and CDR2 as SYDVKM. The CDR3 spans 15 residues. The V and J ends lost 9 bases and 3 bases respectively, with 19 bases between them. The chain recombines TRBV28 with TRBJ2-3, with a possible D match to TRBD2 (6 bases). The sample here was peripheral blood, taken 28 days after the second dose of the MenACWY control vaccine. The sequence was obtained from an adult who received the MenACWY meningococcal vaccine as a control. The CDR3 bases are TGTGCCAGTCAAAGGTGGAGGGCCCAAACAGATACGCAGTATTTT. Encoded protein: CASQRWRAQTDTQYF.